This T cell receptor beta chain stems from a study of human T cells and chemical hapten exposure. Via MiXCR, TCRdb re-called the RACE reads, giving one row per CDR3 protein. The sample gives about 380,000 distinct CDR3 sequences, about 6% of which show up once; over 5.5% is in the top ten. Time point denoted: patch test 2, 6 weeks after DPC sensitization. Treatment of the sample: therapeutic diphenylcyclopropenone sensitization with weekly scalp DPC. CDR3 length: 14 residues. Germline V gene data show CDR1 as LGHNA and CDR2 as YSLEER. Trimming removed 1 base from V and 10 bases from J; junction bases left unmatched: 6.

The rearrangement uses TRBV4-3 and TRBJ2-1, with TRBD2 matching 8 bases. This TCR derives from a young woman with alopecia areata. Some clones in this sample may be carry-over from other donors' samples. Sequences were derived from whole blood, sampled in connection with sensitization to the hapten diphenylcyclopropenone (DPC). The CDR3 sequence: CASSQALSGDEQFF. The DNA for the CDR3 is TGCGCCAGCAGCCAAGCCCTTAGCGGGGACGAGCAGTTCTTC.